Below are 17 T cell receptor beta chains sequenced from a single sample in a study of cytomegalovirus exposure and HLA in healthy donors. The PCR contained 60 Vbeta and 13 Jbeta primers. Generated by immunoSEQ multiplex PCR, the TCRdb table keeps only in-frame clones and is missing some. The sample includes 100,000 to 150,000 clones, 60% to 80% of them seen just once. The sequenced sample consisted of PBMCs. These receptor sequences come from a woman aged 60-75 years in good health and CMV-seronegative.

The J gene is TRBJ1-4, the V gene TRBV28; D is undetermined. This CDR3 contains 11 residues. CDR1 is MDHEN and CDR2 is SYDVKM in the germline V gene. The V end was cut by 5 bases, the J end by 8 bases, with 6 bases between. The CDR3 here is CASSSEEKLFF. As DNA, the CDR3 is TGTGCCAGCAGTAGTGAGGAAAAACTGTTTTTT. The whole variable domain, remainder taken from reference TRBV28 and TRBJ1-4, is DVKVTQSSRYLVKRTGEKVFLECVQDMDHENMFWYRQDPGLGLRLIYFSYDVKMKEKGDIPEGYSVSREKKERFSLILESASTNQTSMYLCASSSEEKLFFGSGTQLSVL.

This chain uses TRBV5-4 with TRBJ1-6; D may be TRBD1 (5 bases). Germline V gene data show CDR1 as SGHNT and CDR2 as YYREEE (reference sequence). The CDR3 consists of 14 residues. Trimming pared 0 bases from V and 10 bases from J, leaving 11 bases between. The CDR3 DNA reads TGTGCCAGCAGCTTGGGGCAGGGCCGGTCACCCCTCCACTTT. It codes for CASSLGQGRSPLHF.

The chain has TRBV2 and TRBJ1-2, with 12 positions matching TRBD1. The CDR3 has 15 residues. V gave up 7 bases and J gave up 5 bases; unmatched junction bases: 8. Germline V CDR1 and CDR2: SNHLY, FYNNEI. The CDR3 DNA reads TGTGCCAGCACCGGGGACAGGGGGCGAGGGTATGGCTACACCTTC. It translates to CASTGDRGRGYGYTF.

This clone was seen just once. V gene TRBV7-9 combines with J gene TRBJ1-5, with a weak D call TRBD1 (5 bases). The germline V gene encodes CDR1 SEHNR and CDR2 FQNEAQ (reference sequence). CDR3 length: 13 residues. V was clipped by 5 bases and J by 9 bases, with 14 bases between them. CDR3 amino acids: CASSPDILGPQHF. The CDR3, as DNA: TGTGCCAGCAGCCCGGACATTTTGGGGCCCCAGCATTTT.

CDR3: CASTLIAGMETQYF. The CDR3 DNA sequence: TGTGCCAGCACCTTAATAGCGGGAATGGAGACCCAGTACTTC. V gene TRBV27 combines with J gene TRBJ2-5; TRBD2 matches at 8 bases. Trimming at V came to 7 bases and at J to 5 bases, leaving 9 bases not matched to a gene. The V gene's germline CDR1 is MNHEY and CDR2 SMNVEV (reference sequence). There are 14 residues in the CDR3.

CDR3 sequence reads: CASSFLGGGSNQPQHF. CDR3 in DNA: TGTGCCAGCAGCTTCCTAGGGGGCGGGAGCAATCAGCCCCAGCATTTT. This chain links TRBV5-6 with TRBJ1-5; TRBD1 aligns across 7 bases. V gave up 2 bases and J gave up 1 base; unmatched junction bases: 6. The CDR3 is made up of 16 amino acids. CDR1 and CDR2 from the germline V gene are SGHDT and YYEEEE. The full variable domain, completed using reference TRBV5-6 and TRBJ1-5, is DAGVTQSPTHLIKTRGQQVTLRCSPKSGHDTVSWYQQALGQGPQFIFQYYEEEERQRGNFPDRFSGHQFPNYSSELNVNALLLGDSALYLCASSFLGGGSNQPQHFGDGTRLSIL.

The V call is TRBV7-3, the J call TRBJ2-5; possibly TRBD2 for D (6 bases). The CDR3 consists of 15 residues. V was clipped by 0 bases and J by 6 bases, with 14 bases between them. Germline V gene lookup returns CDR1 SGHTA and CDR2 FQGTGA. CDR3 protein: CASSLTGRGPQTQYF. The CDR3 coding sequence is TGTGCCAGCAGCTTAACCGGGCGGGGCCCACAGACCCAGTACTTC.

The rearrangement joins TRBV29-1 to TRBJ2-2; 14 nucleotides line up with TRBD2. CDR1 is SQVTM, CDR2 ANQGSEA, per germline. Trimming at V came to 6 bases and at J to 5 bases, leaving 14 bases not matched to a gene. This CDR3 is built from 18 residues. The chain's CDR3 is CSVGMTSGGAQGTGELFF. The CDR3 DNA sequence: TGCAGCGTGGGAATGACTAGCGGGGGGGCCCAGGGGACCGGGGAGCTGTTTTTT.

This clone occurred once. The chain has TRBV6-6 and TRBJ1-6, with 7 nucleotides matching TRBD1. V lost 8 bases, J lost 7 bases, and 8 bases stayed unmatched. Germline CDR1 is MNHNY and CDR2 is SVGAGI (reference sequence). CDR3 length equals 14 residues. Here the CDR3 reads CASERGDSNSPLHF. CDR3 coding DNA: TGTGCCAGCGAACGAGGGGACAGCAATTCACCCCTCCACTTT.

This sequence joins TRBV5-1 and TRBJ2-7, with 9 bases aligning to TRBD1. V lost 4 bases, J lost 2 bases, and 7 bases stayed unmatched. Germline V gives CDR1 SGHRS, CDR2 YFSETQ. The CDR3 is made up of 15 amino acids. For the CDR3, the DNA is TGCGCCAGCAGCCGCGGACAGGGGCCGACCTACGAGCAGTACTTC. Encoded protein: CASSRGQGPTYEQYF.

The V and J genes are TRBV2 and TRBJ1-4; TRBD1 matches at 10 bases. Germline-derived CDR1 and CDR2 are SNHLY and FYNNEI. V shed 4 bases, J shed 7 bases, and the junction held 9 bases outside the gene matches. The CDR3 consists of 16 residues. The CDR3 DNA reads TGTGCCAGCAGTGCCGGGTTGGGACAGGGGACTGAAAAACTGTTTTTT. This sequence encodes CASSAGLGQGTEKLFF.

V gene TRBV19 combines with J gene TRBJ1-5; 11 nucleotides match TRBD1. CDR3 length equals 15 residues. The V and J ends lost 5 bases and 5 bases, in that order; junction bases with no gene match: 5. Germline values: CDR1 LNHDA, CDR2 SQIVND (reference sequence). CDR3 coding DNA: TGTGCCAGTAGTCCCAGGGGACAGGGGGATCAGCCCCAGCATTTT. This sequence encodes CASSPRGQGDQPQHF.

This chain connects TRBV2 to TRBJ2-1, with 11 bases aligning to TRBD2. CDR3 length: 16 amino acids. Germline V CDR1 and CDR2: SNHLY, FYNNEI. Trimming at V came to 6 bases and at J to 3 bases, leaving 7 bases not matched to a gene. CDR3 in amino acids: CASRTSGILVYNEQFF. The CDR3, as DNA: TGTGCCAGCAGGACTAGCGGGATACTCGTCTACAATGAGCAGTTCTTC.

The chain combines TRBV28 with TRBJ2-1, with 10 bases fitting TRBD2. The V and J ends lost 5 bases and 0 bases, in that order; junction bases with no gene match: 4. Germline V lookup: CDR1 MDHEN, CDR2 SYDVKM. This CDR3 has 16 amino acids. CDR3 sequence: CASSVLAGSSYNEQFF. The DNA for the CDR3 is TGTGCCAGCAGTGTACTAGCGGGGAGCTCCTACAATGAGCAGTTCTTC.

V and J are TRBV19 and TRBJ2-7, with 7 bases lining up with TRBD2. Germline V gives CDR1 LNHDA, CDR2 SQIVND (reference sequence). The CDR3 totals 13 residues. J was trimmed by 5 bases and V by 1 base; bases with no gene match: 2. CDR3 loop: CASSIARGDEQYF. In nucleotides, the CDR3 is TGTGCCAGTAGTATAGCCCGGGGGGACGAGCAGTACTTC.

As for this clone: A junction boundary mismatches the germline segment, possibly from a read error. This sequence joins TRBV7-7 and TRBJ2-2; D possibly corresponds to TRBD1 (5 bases). In germline, CDR1 is SSHAT, CDR2 FNYEAQ (reference sequence). This CDR3 region has 15 residues. CDR3 sequence: CASSVDMVNTGELFF. As DNA, the CDR3 is TGTGCTAGCAGCGTGGACATGGTGAACACCGGGGAGCTGTTTTTT. Full variable domain (outside the CDR3, taken from reference TRBV7-7 and TRBJ2-2): GAGVSQSPRYKVTKRGQDVTLRCDPISSHATLYWYQQALGQGPEFLTYFNYEAQPDKSGLPSDRFSAERPEGSISTLTIQRTEQRDSAMYRCASSVDMVNTGELFFGEGSRLTVL.

This clone came up a few times. The chain employs TRBV9 and TRBJ2-1, with 8 bases fitting TRBD2. CDR3 length: 15 residues. V was clipped by 2 bases and J by 3 bases; unmatched bases: 4. Germline V CDR1 and CDR2: SGDLS, YYNGEE. The CDR3 sequence is CASSVDSGNYNEQFF. The CDR3 nucleotides are TGTGCCAGCAGCGTTGATAGCGGGAACTACAATGAGCAGTTCTTC.